These 10 T cell receptor beta chains were all obtained from the same sample, sequenced in a study of blood T cell repertoires in COVID-19. Method: immunoSEQ multiplex PCR; TCRdb's copy keeps in-frame clones and lacks some. This sample has 200,000 to 250,000 clones; under 90% occur once, and the top ten carry about 20%. Sequences were obtained from peripheral blood. These receptors came from a man aged 25-45 years with active or convalescent COVID-19.

V usage is TRBV7-3 and J usage is TRBJ2-1; TRBD1 aligns across 7 bases. Per germline, CDR1 SGHTA and CDR2 FQGTGA. The CDR3 has 15 amino acids. V gave up 5 bases and J gave up 2 bases; unmatched junction bases: 6. CDR3 in amino acids: CASSPRQGTYNEQFF. The CDR3 DNA sequence: TGTGCCAGCAGCCCTCGACAGGGTACCTACAATGAGCAGTTCTTC.

The chain recombines TRBV3-1 (or the pseudogene TRBV3-2) with TRBJ1-2; D gene ambiguous. CDR1 LGHDT and CDR2 YNNKEL come from the germline V gene (reference sequence). With 0 bases removed from V and 2 bases from J, the gap between germline ends came to 7 bases. The CDR3 runs 14 residues. The CDR3 nucleotides are TGTGCCAGCAGCCAAGAGCGCCGGAACTATGGCTACACCTTC. Amino acid sequence: CASSQERRNYGYTF.

The chain links TRBV18 to TRBJ2-7; 8 nucleotides line up with TRBD1. This CDR3 is built from 12 residues. Trimming removed 6 bases from V and 5 bases from J; junction bases left unmatched: 3. The germline CDR1 and CDR2 sequences are KGHSH and LQKENI. The CDR3 DNA is TGTGCCAGCTCGGCGACAGGGGACGAGCAGTACTTC. This gives the protein CASSATGDEQYF.

The chain links TRBV12-3 or TRBV12-4 to TRBJ2-1; 9 nucleotides align to TRBD1. The CDR3 runs 13 residues. V was clipped by 10 bases and J by 5 bases; unmatched bases: 6. The CDR3 here is CATTGGPDNEQFF. The CDR3 DNA is TGTGCCACCACAGGGGGCCCAGACAATGAGCAGTTCTTC.

In DNA, the CDR3 is TGTGCCAGCAGCTTTTGGAGGTCTGGAAACACCATATATTTT. Translated: CASSFWRSGNTIYF. V and J are TRBV5-6 and TRBJ1-3; D uncertain. Per the germline V gene, CDR1 is SGHDT and CDR2 is YYEEEE. Trimming cost V 2 bases and J 1 base, with 7 bases left between them. The CDR3 spans 14 residues.

The chain couples TRBV5-4 to TRBJ1-6, with a weak D call TRBD1 (6 bases). V was clipped by 4 bases and J by 3 bases, with 14 bases between them. This CDR3 contains 16 residues. Germline lookup yields CDR1 SGHNT and CDR2 YYREEE (reference sequence). This CDR3 is CASSGTGISYNSPLHF. CDR3 bases: TGTGCCAGCAGCGGAACAGGGATAAGCTATAATTCACCCCTCCACTTT.

This chain joins TRBV7-8 and TRBJ2-3, with D perhaps TRBD2 (6 bases). Trimming stripped 8 bases from V and 0 bases from J, with 6 bases between. CDR3 length equals 12 residues. Germline V CDR1 and CDR2: SGHVS, FQNEAQ. In DNA form, the CDR3 reads TGTGCCAGCGGGGGGAGCACAGATACGCAGTATTTT. This gives the protein CASGGSTDTQYF.

The V and J genes are TRBV5-1 and TRBJ2-1, with D possibly being TRBD2 (5 bases). This CDR3 comprises 16 residues. Trimming cost V 0 bases and J 4 bases, with 14 bases left between them. Germline CDR1 is SGHRS and CDR2 is YFSETQ. In DNA, the CDR3 is TGCGCCAGCAGCTTGGGCCTAGCAATAGAGTACAATGAGCAGTTCTTC. This gives the protein CASSLGLAIEYNEQFF.

This clone was found a few times. The chain links TRBV7-9 to TRBJ2-7; possibly TRBD1 for D (5 bases). The CDR3 totals 14 residues. V shed 3 bases and J shed 5 bases, with 14 bases lying between them. From germline, CDR1 is SEHNR and CDR2 FQNEAQ (reference sequence). CDR3 sequence: CASSFQGLGDEQYF. In DNA form, the CDR3 reads TGTGCCAGCAGCTTTCAGGGATTGGGTGACGAGCAGTACTTC.

The chain has TRBV27 and TRBJ2-1; unclear D gene. Germline CDR1 is MNHEY and CDR2 is SMNVEV (reference sequence). Trimming removed 0 bases from V and 7 bases from J, with 7 bases in between. This CDR3 spans 13 amino acids. For the CDR3, the DNA is TGTGCCAGCAGTTTATCGATCGGGAATGAGCAGTTCTTC. Amino acid sequence: CASSLSIGNEQFF.